Presented here are 13 T cell receptor beta chains from one specimen sequenced in a study of blood T cell repertoires in COVID-19. The assay was immunoSEQ multiplex PCR, and TCRdb's table has in-frame clones only and misses some. The repertoire consists of over 60,000 clones, with over 80% occurring once and the leading ten covering about an eighth. The specimen sequenced was peripheral blood. All receptors derive from an elderly woman with acute or convalescent COVID-19.

In its sample, this clone was seen once. The chain uses TRBV9 and TRBJ2-2; the D gene is possibly TRBD2 (5 bases). This CDR3 spans 15 amino acids. V lost 2 bases and J lost 6, with 14 bases in between. Germline V CDR1 and CDR2: SGDLS, YYNGEE. For the CDR3, the DNA is TGTGCCAGCAGCGTTGTGGGAGAAGGGTCCGGGGAGCTGTTTTTT. Translated, it gives CASSVVGEGSGELFF.

The CDR3: CASSRDSGGVDEQFF. The CDR3 DNA reads TGTGCCAGCAGTAGGGACTCGGGCGGGGTGGATGAGCAGTTCTTC. The chain couples TRBV6-6 to TRBJ2-1, with D perhaps TRBD2 (6 bases). The V and J ends lost 5 bases and 8 bases respectively, with 19 bases between them. Germline loops: CDR1 MNHNY, CDR2 SVGAGI (reference sequence). This CDR3 contains 15 residues.

V is TRBV12-5 and J is TRBJ2-7; D possibly corresponds to TRBD1 (6 bases). With 2 bases removed from V and 3 bases from J, the gap between germline ends came to 17 bases. The length of the CDR3 is 16 residues. The germline CDR1 and CDR2 sequences are LGHNT and FRNRAP. The CDR3 DNA is TGTGCTAGTGGTTTGCCCACAGGGATGTCTGGCTACGAGCAGTACTTC. The encoded protein is CASGLPTGMSGYEQYF. The variable domain in full, with the rest retrieved from reference TRBV12-5 and TRBJ2-7, is DARVTQTPRHKVTEMGQEVTMRCQPILGHNTVFWYRQTMMQGLELLAYFRNRAPLDDSGMPKDRFSAEMPDATLATLKIQPSEPRDSAVYFCASGLPTGMSGYEQYFGPGTRLTVT.

V and J are TRBV5-5 and TRBJ2-3, with D possibly matching TRBD2 (5 bases). Trimming pared 4 bases from V and 0 bases from J, leaving 9 bases between. The CDR3 is 14 residues long. Germline CDR1 is SGHKS and CDR2 is YYEKEE (reference sequence). The CDR3 DNA follows: TGTGCCAGCAGCAGGGAGTCTAGCACAGATACGCAGTATTTT. Translating gives CASSRESSTDTQYF.

The chain links TRBV9 to TRBJ2-7; D remains unclear. Germline V gene lookup returns CDR1 SGDLS and CDR2 YYNGEE. This CDR3 contains 14 residues. V lost 4 bases, J lost 1 base, and 12 bases lay in between. The chain's CDR3 is CASSPRLTSYEQYF. The CDR3 DNA reads as TGTGCCAGCAGCCCCCGACTTACTTCCTACGAGCAGTACTTC.

The chain is built from TRBV9 and TRBJ2-1, with TRBD2 matching over 12 bases. Germline CDR1 SGDLS, CDR2 YYNGEE. V lost 4 bases, J lost 8 bases, and 7 bases stayed unmatched. The CDR3 has 15 amino acids. The CDR3 coding sequence is TGTGCCAGCAGCCCCTGGACTAGCGGGAACGATGAGCAGTTCTTC. Amino acids: CASSPWTSGNDEQFF.

The chain couples TRBV5-4 to TRBJ2-3; 11 nucleotides line up with TRBD2. CDR3 size: 16 residues. The V gene's germline CDR1 is SGHNT and CDR2 YYREEE (reference sequence). V trimming: 3 bases; J trimming: 1 base; junction bases outside the gene matches: 4. CDR3 region: CASSSGLAERTDTQYF. CDR3 DNA: TGTGCCAGCAGCTCGGGACTAGCGGAGCGCACAGATACGCAGTATTTT.

The chain combines TRBV20-1 with TRBJ2-5; 9 bases line up with TRBD2. Unmatched junction bases numbered 13, after V lost 3 bases and J lost 5 bases. This CDR3 is 16 amino acids long. Per germline, CDR1 DFQATT and CDR2 SNEGSKA (reference sequence). In DNA, the CDR3 is TGCAGTGCTAGTGATAGGCTAGCGGGATCAAGGGAGACCCAGTACTTC. Translated: CSASDRLAGSRETQYF.

The rearrangement uses TRBV9 and TRBJ2-6; TRBD1 matches at 8 bases. The J segment lost 0 bases and the V segment lost 7 bases, leaving 9 bases of the junction unmatched. CDR3 length: 17 residues. The V gene's germline CDR1 is SGDLS and CDR2 YYNGEE. For the CDR3, the DNA is TGTGCCAGCCTTGGGACAGGCTCAAACTCTGGGGCCAACGTCCTGACTTTC. Protein sequence: CASLGTGSNSGANVLTF.

In this sample, this clone turned up once. The chain couples TRBV3-1 (or the pseudogene TRBV3-2) to TRBJ1-1; 9 positions match TRBD1. Unmatched junction bases numbered 13, after V lost 5 bases and J lost 0 bases. Germline assignment: CDR1 LGHDT and CDR2 YNNKEL (reference sequence). This CDR3 has 18 amino acids. The CDR3 DNA reads as TGTGCCAGCAGCAAGACCCCCGGGACAGGGTTCATGAACACTGAAGCTTTCTTT. Translating it yields CASSKTPGTGFMNTEAFF.

V usage is TRBV27 and J usage is TRBJ1-2; possible D gene TRBD1, 6 bases. V was trimmed by 4 bases and J by 1 base, leaving 10 bases between them. This CDR3 spans 14 amino acids. Germline values: CDR1 MNHEY, CDR2 SMNVEV (reference sequence). The CDR3 DNA follows: TGTGCCAGCAGTTCCCAGGGGTTTAACTATGGCTACACCTTC. Amino acid sequence: CASSSQGFNYGYTF.

A note on this clone: The junction shows a germline mismatch at one end, possibly a read error. This chain joins TRBV15 and TRBJ2-1; a weak D match, TRBD2 (6 bases). Germline-derived CDR1 and CDR2 are LNHNV and YYDKDF (reference sequence). This CDR3 region has 15 residues. CDR3 amino acids: CATSRDPGGSNEQFF. In nucleotides, the CDR3 is TGTGCCACCAGCCGAGACCCTGGGGGGTCGAATGAGCAGTTCTTC.

This clone was observed a handful of times. This chain links TRBV28 with TRBJ2-1, with 13 bases fitting TRBD2. Germline CDR1 is MDHEN and CDR2 is SYDVKM. With 5 bases clipped from V and 6 bases from J, the junction kept 7 bases outside the gene matches. There are 16 residues in the CDR3. The CDR3 loop is CASSPSGLAGTNEQFF. For the CDR3, the DNA is TGTGCCAGCAGTCCCTCGGGACTAGCGGGAACCAATGAGCAGTTCTTC. Full variable domain (missing parts from reference TRBV28 and TRBJ2-1): DVKVTQSSRYLVKRTGEKVFLECVQDMDHENMFWYRQDPGLGLRLIYFSYDVKMKEKGDIPEGYSVSREKKERFSLILESASTNQTSMYLCASSPSGLAGTNEQFFGPGTRLTVL.